A selection of T cell receptor beta chains follows, all from one sample in a study of regulatory T cells in long-lasting Graves disease. One entry per CDR3 protein, called by TCRdb with MiXCR from the multiplex PCR reads. This table holds hundreds of thousands of distinct CDR3 sequences, about 13% found once. In addition, the sample was reused for a study of T cells in Graves' hyperthyroidism and ophthalmopathy.

The sequenced sample was peripheral blood mononuclear cells (PBMCs), obtained at new diagnosis, from a patient treated with antithyroid drugs. These receptors were obtained from a man aged 30 to 45 with Graves disease. Both conserved end residues are part of each CDR3. A D gene is named only where the DNA matches it firmly. Part of the rows lack a size; the others show once, few, many or a class for expanded clones.

>TRBJ2-5|few|TRBD2|TRBV13
CASSSILLAGGETQYF
TGTGCCAGCAGCTCGATCCTACTAGCGGGAGGAGAGACCCAGTACTTC
>TRBJ1-1|many|NA|TRBV6-1
CASNRGGTEAFF
TGTGCCAGCAATCGCGGGGGCACTGAAGCTTTCTTT
>TRBJ2-1|many|TRBD2|TRBV10-3
CAISGSQAGFSYNEQFF
TGTGCCATCAGCGGTTCTCAAGCGGGGTTCTCCTACAATGAGCAGTTCTTC
>TRBJ1-1|many|NA|TRBV6-2/TRBV6-3
CASSYSSNTEAFF
TGTGCCAGCAGTTACTCGTCCAACACTGAAGCTTTCTTT
>TRBJ2-7|NA|NA|TRBV5-1
CASSRDEVDEQYF
TGCGCCAGCAGCAGGGATGAGGTCGACGAGCAGTACTTC
>TRBJ2-1|NA|TRBD2|TRBV20-1
CSALPGRPREEQFF
TGCAGTGCTCTCCCCGGGAGGCCTCGCGAAGAGCAGTTCTTC
>TRBJ1-1|few|NA|TRBV18
CASSPSPDRLRMTEAFF
TGTGCCAGCTCACCTTCCCCTGACAGACTCCGTATGACTGAAGCTTTCTTT
>TRBJ2-7|many|TRBD2|TRBV27
CASSGLAGVAYEQYF
TGTGCCAGCAGTGGACTAGCGGGAGTGGCCTACGAGCAGTACTTC
>TRBJ2-5|many|NA|TRBV5-5
CASSLEAPETQYF
TGTGCCAGCAGCTTGGAGGCCCCCGAGACCCAGTACTTC
>TRBJ1-5|many|TRBD1|TRBV28
CASSPAGTGYIFLSNQPQHF
TGTGCCAGCAGCCCAGCGGGGACAGGGTACATCTTTTTAAGCAATCAGCCCCAGCATTTT
>TRBJ1-5|many|NA|TRBV27
CASSFTRSNQPQHF
TGTGCCAGCAGTTTTACCAGGAGCAATCAGCCCCAGCATTTT
>TRBJ1-2|NA|NA|TRBV25-1
CASNEGRLGGGYTF
TGTGCCAGCAACGAAGGACGCTTGGGCGGTGGCTACACCTTC
>TRBJ2-5|NA|NA|TRBV30
CAWTGRETQYF
TGTGCCTGGACAGGGAGAGAGACCCAGTACTTC
>TRBJ2-1|NA|TRBD2|TRBV20-1
CSANERGPGYGYNEQFF
TGCAGTGCTAATGAGCGGGGCCCCGGGTATGGCTACAATGAGCAGTTCTTC
>TRBJ2-7|few|NA|TRBV9
CASSVGPTSYEQYF
TGTGCCAGCAGCGTAGGCCCTACCTCCTACGAGCAGTACTTC
>TRBJ1-2|many|TRBD1|TRBV20-1
CSALFRGTGYDYTF
TGCAGTGCTTTATTCAGAGGGACAGGGTATGACTACACCTTC
>TRBJ2-7|many|NA|TRBV6-1
CAKRLSTGTRYEQYF
TGTGCCAAGAGACTGAGTACAGGGACCCGCTACGAGCAGTACTTC
>TRBJ1-1|many|NA|TRBV7-2
CASSPRGFTEAFF
TGTGCCAGCAGCCCAAGAGGGTTTACTGAAGCTTTCTTT
>TRBJ1-1|many|NA|TRBV2
CASSVTHLSPDRGAEAFF
TGTGCCAGCAGCGTAACCCACCTATCCCCGGATCGGGGCGCTGAAGCTTTCTTT
>TRBJ1-5|many|NA|TRBV12-3/TRBV12-4
CASSLRGAPNQPQHF
TGTGCCAGCAGTTTGAGGGGGGCGCCGAATCAGCCCCAGCATTTT
>TRBJ2-1|many|TRBD1|TRBV9
CASSAGQGTNEQFF
TGTGCCAGCAGCGCTGGACAGGGGACCAATGAGCAGTTCTTC
>TRBJ2-5|many|TRBD2|TRBV20-1
CSARGGTSGRNQETQYF
TGCAGTGCTAGAGGCGGGACTAGCGGGAGGAACCAAGAGACCCAGTACTTC
>TRBJ2-1|few|NA|TRBV4-2
CASSQDIVNEQFF
TGTGCCAGCAGCCAAGATATCGTCAATGAGCAGTTCTTC
>TRBJ2-7|NA|NA|TRBV6-1
CASRRSRDFLMEQYF
TGTGCCAGCAGGAGAAGCCGGGACTTTCTGATGGAGCAGTACTTC
>TRBJ2-7|many|NA|TRBV12-3/TRBV12-4
CASSPGLPLGLGEQYF
TGTGCCAGCAGTCCAGGACTACCGCTTGGGCTGGGTGAGCAGTACTTC
>TRBJ2-3|few|TRBD2|TRBV20-1
CSGTSATDTQYF
TGCAGCGGGACTAGCGCCACAGATACGCAGTATTTT
>TRBJ1-1|many|NA|TRBV28
CASSPRGVRTEAFF
TGTGCCAGCAGCCCTCGGGGGGTTCGGACTGAAGCTTTCTTT
>TRBJ2-7|many|TRBD2|TRBV20-1
CSAPRDIWTSTYEQYF
TGCAGTGCCCCGCGGGACATTTGGACTAGCACGTACGAGCAGTACTTC